The next 16 T cell receptor beta chains were all read from a single sample in a study of blood T cell repertoires in COVID-19. Produced via immunoSEQ multiplex PCR; TCRdb's table is partial and in-frame only. The repertoire has some 230,000 clones, roughly 88% of them found once; the top ten carry around 2.2%. What was sequenced was peripheral blood. The receptors were sampled from a man younger than 45 who had recovered from COVID-19.

The genes are TRBV2 and TRBJ2-5; D might be TRBD1 (6 bases). The CDR3 runs 15 residues. V lost 5 bases to trimming and J lost 2 bases, with 15 bases between them. From germline, CDR1 is SNHLY and CDR2 FYNNEI. CDR3 sequence (DNA): TGTGCCAGCAGTCCCAGGACAGTTACTCAAGAGACCCAGTACTTC. Its protein product is CASSPRTVTQETQYF. The variable domain in full, completed from reference TRBV2 and TRBJ2-5, reads EPEVTQTPSHQVTQMGQEVILRCVPISNHLYFYWYRQILGQKVEFLVSFYNNEISEKSEIFDDQFSVERPDGSNFTLKIRSTKLEDSAMYFCASSPRTVTQETQYFGPGTRLLVL.

A few counts support this clone. The chain has TRBV24-1 and TRBJ1-2; TRBD1 matches at 8 bases. This CDR3 is built from 13 residues. Germline V gene sequence: CDR1 KGHDR, CDR2 SFDVKD. With V trimmed by 4 bases and J by 6 bases, 3 bases remained unmatched. CDR3 region: CATSDRTGNGYTF. CDR3 coding DNA: TGTGCCACCAGTGACCGGACAGGGAATGGCTACACCTTC.

V is TRBV19 and J is TRBJ2-3, with 9 bases aligning to TRBD1. After removal of 10 bases from V and 4 bases from J, the junction contained 15 bases not matched to a gene. The germline V gene encodes CDR1 LNHDA and CDR2 SQIVND (reference sequence). CDR3 size: 16 residues. The CDR3 DNA follows: TGTGCCACCACCCAAACCGGGACAGGGATTTCAGATACGCAGTATTTT. Its protein product is CATTQTGTGISDTQYF.

The J gene is TRBJ2-7, the V gene TRBV4-3; possibly TRBD1 for D (5 bases). Trimming stripped 1 base from V and 5 bases from J, with 15 bases between. CDR1 and CDR2 from the germline V gene are LGHNA and YSLEER. This CDR3 has 15 residues. Here the CDR3 DNA reads TGCGCCAGCAGCCAAGTTGTAGGGGTGGTCGACGAGCAGTACTTC. This encodes CASSQVVGVVDEQYF.

CDR3 protein: CASSFRDMVSVGQETQYF. Written as DNA, the CDR3 is TGTGCCAGCAGCTTCCGGGACATGGTTTCGGTTGGGCAAGAGACCCAGTACTTC. The chain is built from TRBV7-9 and TRBJ2-5; D is possibly TRBD1 (6 bases). The CDR3 covers 18 residues. The germline V gene encodes CDR1 SEHNR and CDR2 FQNEAQ (reference sequence). V was pared by 3 bases and J by 2 bases, with 22 bases between.

J is TRBJ2-5 and V is TRBV19, with TRBD1 matching 7 bases. This CDR3 contains 14 residues. Germline lookup yields CDR1 LNHDA and CDR2 SQIVND (reference sequence). The V segment lost 5 bases and the J segment 2 bases; nucleotides outside the gene matches: 5. Here the CDR3 DNA reads TGTGCCAGTAGTCCCCGACAGGGTCAAGAGACCCAGTACTTC. This sequence encodes CASSPRQGQETQYF. The full variable domain, its missing parts supplied by reference TRBV19 and TRBJ2-5, is DGGITQSPKYLFRKEGQNVTLSCEQNLNHDAMYWYRQDPGQGLRLIYYSQIVNDFQKGDIAEGYSVSREKKESFPLTVTSAQKNPTAFYLCASSPRQGQETQYFGPGTRLLVL.

V gene TRBV5-1 combines with J gene TRBJ1-6; a possible D gene is TRBD1 (5 bases). The CDR3 sequence is 17 residues long. Per the germline V gene, CDR1 is SGHRS and CDR2 is YFSETQ. Trimming removed 3 bases from V and 7 bases from J, with 20 bases in between. The CDR3 is CASSSPRAEGWNSPLHF. The CDR3 nucleotides read TGCGCCAGCAGCTCGCCCCGGGCGGAGGGGTGGAATTCACCCCTCCACTTT.

The chain recombines TRBV9 with TRBJ2-7; 7 bases fit TRBD2. The CDR3 length is 15 residues. Unmatched junction bases numbered 6, after V lost 0 bases and J lost 3 bases. Germline assignment: CDR1 SGDLS and CDR2 YYNGEE. CDR3 amino acids: CASSVGASGGYEQYF. For the CDR3, the DNA is TGTGCCAGCAGCGTAGGGGCTAGCGGCGGCTACGAGCAGTACTTC. The whole variable domain, filled in from reference TRBV9 and TRBJ2-7, reads DSGVTQTPKHLITATGQRVTLRCSPRSGDLSVYWYQQSLDQGLQFLIQYYNGEERAKGNILERFSAQQFPDLHSELNLSSLELGDSALYFCASSVGASGGYEQYFGPGTRLTVT.

The chain combines TRBV11-2 with TRBJ1-1; D possibly corresponds to TRBD1 (6 bases). Germline loops: CDR1 SGHAT, CDR2 FQNNGV. The CDR3 loop spans 14 amino acids. The V end was cut by 2 bases, the J end by 1 base, with 8 bases between. The CDR3 is CASSLMGQNTEAFF. The DNA for the CDR3 is TGTGCCAGCAGCTTAATGGGACAGAACACTGAAGCTTTCTTT.

The rearrangement uses TRBV6-5 and TRBJ1-1; maybe TRBD1 (6 bases). With 8 bases removed from V and 2 bases from J, the gap between germline ends came to 18 bases. The CDR3 has 15 amino acids. CDR1 and CDR2 (germline): MNHEY, SVGAGI. The CDR3 coding sequence is TGTGCCAGCGGGGGAGCGGGGGCCATAAACACTGAAGCTTTCTTT. Encoded protein: CASGGAGAINTEAFF.

The V call is TRBV19, the J call TRBJ1-5, with unresolved D. Trimming removed 7 bases at V and 4 bases at J, with 8 bases between. CDR1 is LNHDA, CDR2 SQIVND, per germline (reference sequence). This CDR3 contains 12 residues. The DNA of the CDR3 is TGTGCCAGTACGGTCGGGAATCAGCCCCAGCATTTT. It encodes CASTVGNQPQHF.

The chain recombines TRBV5-6 with TRBJ2-5; the D gene is possibly TRBD1 (6 bases). V lost 4 bases and J lost 5, with 12 bases in between. Germline V gene sequence: CDR1 SGHDT, CDR2 YYEEEE. The CDR3 has 13 amino acids. CDR3 amino acids: CASSPQGIETQYF. The CDR3 region has the DNA TGTGCCAGCAGCCCACAGGGAATCGAGACCCAGTACTTC.

The V call is TRBV5-4, the J call TRBJ2-2; 9 bases match TRBD1. Germline-derived CDR1 and CDR2 are SGHNT and YYREEE (reference sequence). CDR3 length: 17 amino acids. The V and J ends lost 0 bases and 5 bases, in that order; junction bases with no gene match: 8. CDR3: CASSLDHTGQGTGELFF. CDR3 nucleotide sequence: TGTGCCAGCAGCTTGGATCACACGGGACAGGGAACCGGGGAGCTGTTTTTT.

The V gene is TRBV3-1 (or the pseudogene TRBV3-2), the J gene TRBJ2-3; 9 nucleotides match TRBD2. V shed 4 bases, J shed 5 bases, and the junction held 10 bases outside the gene matches. The CDR3 is made up of 16 amino acids. The germline V gene has CDR1 LGHDT and CDR2 YNNKEL (reference sequence). The CDR3 nucleotides are TGTGCCAGCAGCCCGTGGAGTAGCGGGGGATTAGATACGCAGTATTTT. This sequence encodes CASSPWSSGGLDTQYF.

The genes are TRBV7-2 and TRBJ1-2; D gene unclear. CDR3 size: 12 residues. V lost 6 bases and J lost 3, with 8 bases in between. CDR1 is SGHTA, CDR2 FQGNSA, per germline. CDR3 nucleotides: TGTGCCAGCAGTGCAGGTGACTATGGCTACACCTTC. Protein: CASSAGDYGYTF.

The rearrangement uses TRBV2 and TRBJ1-6; D is possibly TRBD1 (5 bases). Germline CDR1 reads SNHLY; CDR2 reads FYNNEI. The germline V and J ends were trimmed by 11 bases and 0 bases, with 20 bases remaining between them. There are 17 residues in the CDR3. The CDR3 reads CASHRLDISSYNSPLHF. The CDR3 DNA sequence: TGTGCCTCCCATCGCCTGGACATAAGCTCCTATAATTCACCCCTCCACTTT.